Listed here are 26 T cell receptor beta chains from one sample, sequenced in a study of T cells in Graves' hyperthyroidism and ophthalmopathy. TCR beta CDR3 regions were amplified from RNA transcripts. The study used the HTBI primer set for a first-round RT-PCR of the TCR CDR3. TCRdb independently ran MiXCR on the multiplex PCR reads; one entry per CDR3 protein. Of under 450,000 distinct CDR3 sequences in the sample, 15% to 18% were seen once. Input material: blood. These receptors were obtained from a woman between 18 and 29 years old with Graves' hyperthyroidism.

This clonotype has ten or more counts. The chain links TRBV10-3 to TRBJ2-7; possibly TRBD2 for D (6 bases). V lost 3 bases to trimming and J lost 2 bases, with 14 bases between them. The CDR3 contains 15 residues. Germline V CDR1 and CDR2: ENHRY, SYGVKD. CDR3 sequence: CAISDPGTAAYEQYF. The CDR3 region has the DNA TGTGCCATCAGTGATCCCGGGACTGCAGCCTACGAGCAGTACTTC.

This clonotype was seen many times. The chain has TRBV7-8 and TRBJ2-2; 7 bases map to TRBD2. The J segment lost 2 bases and the V segment lost 4 bases, leaving 13 bases of the junction unmatched. This CDR3 spans 18 amino acids. The V gene's germline CDR1 is SGHVS and CDR2 FQNEAQ. The CDR3 bases are TGTGCCAGCAGCTCTAAAGGACTAGTCGTGGGAAACACCGGGGAGCTGTTTTTT. Its translation: CASSSKGLVVGNTGELFF. The entire variable domain, with the rest obtained from reference TRBV7-8 and TRBJ2-2, is as follows: GAGVSQSPRYKVAKRGQDVALRCDPISGHVSLFWYQQALGQGPEFLTYFQNEAQLDKSGLPSDRFFAERPEGSVSTLKIQRTQQEDSAVYLCASSSKGLVVGNTGELFFGEGSRLTVL.

This clonotype was seen repeatedly, ten times or more. The chain is built from TRBV20-1 and TRBJ2-7; the match to TRBD2 covers 9 bases. With 1 base clipped from V and 2 bases from J, the junction kept 9 bases outside the gene matches. Germline assignment: CDR1 DFQATT and CDR2 SNEGSKA (reference sequence). This CDR3 is 16 amino acids long. The CDR3 sequence is CSARGPKAGGAYEQYF. The CDR3 coding sequence is TGCAGTGCTAGAGGGCCCAAAGCGGGAGGCGCCTACGAGCAGTACTTC.

This clonotype was seen at least ten times. The chain couples TRBV5-1 to TRBJ2-7; unclear D gene. Trimming shortened V by 5 bases and J by 2 bases, and 11 bases separated the two germline ends. The CDR3 covers 13 residues. Germline V gene data show CDR1 as SGHRS and CDR2 as YFSETQ. CDR3 protein: CASRNTDTYEQYF. CDR3 DNA: TGCGCCAGCAGAAATACAGACACCTACGAGCAGTACTTC.

The chain joins TRBV4-1 to TRBJ2-1; 9 bases align to TRBD1. V shed 1 base and J 3 bases; nucleotides not matched to a gene: 4. Germline CDR1 is MGHRA and CDR2 is YSYEKL. The CDR3 contains 16 residues. CDR3 DNA sequence: TGCGCCAGCAGCCAAGTACCGGACAGGGGCTACAATGAGCAGTTCTTC. Translating it yields CASSQVPDRGYNEQFF.

This clonotype was seen many times. The chain employs TRBV6-5 and TRBJ1-6; a weak D match, TRBD1 (6 bases). V gave up 2 bases and J gave up 7 bases, with 6 bases separating them. CDR3 length: 13 amino acids. Per germline, CDR1 MNHEY and CDR2 SVGAGI. The CDR3 region is CASSYGQNSPLHF. The CDR3, as DNA: TGTGCCAGCAGTTACGGACAGAATTCACCCCTCCACTTT.

This clonotype came up a few times. The genes are TRBV20-1 and TRBJ2-7; tentatively, D is TRBD2 (6 bases). In germline, CDR1 is DFQATT, CDR2 SNEGSKA (reference sequence). The CDR3 has 13 residues. The CDR3, as DNA: TGCAGCCTCTTTAGCGGAACTAACTACGAGCAGTACTTC. Translating it yields CSLFSGTNYEQYF.

This clonotype appeared many times. The chain combines TRBV11-2 with TRBJ2-1; 13 bases align to TRBD2. Trimming took 6 bases from V and 9 from J; bases not matched to a gene: 5. This CDR3 is 14 amino acids long. Germline CDR1 and CDR2: SGHAT and FQNNGV. In DNA form, the CDR3 reads TGTGCCAGCAGACGCGGACTAGCGGGAGCTGAGCAGTTCTTC. It translates to CASRRGLAGAEQFF.

Ten or more counts support this clonotype. V gene TRBV3-1 combines with J gene TRBJ2-7; D remains ambiguous. The CDR3 covers 15 residues. CDR1 and CDR2 (germline): LGHDT, YNNKEL (reference sequence). V lost 1 base and J 2 bases, leaving 12 bases between the germline ends. DNA for the CDR3: TGTGCCAGCAGCCAAGGTAGAACCGACACCTACGAGCAGTACTTC. Amino acid sequence: CASSQGRTDTYEQYF.

This clonotype has ten or more counts. The chain couples TRBV13 to TRBJ2-7; 14 bases match TRBD2. CDR1 PRHDT and CDR2 FYEKMQ come from the germline V gene (reference sequence). CDR3 size: 18 residues. V shed 5 bases and J 6 bases; nucleotides not matched to a gene: 15. The CDR3 DNA reads as TGTGCCAGCAGCCCCGGGACTAGCGGGGGTAGGGGTCGTCGCGAGCAGTACTTC. It specifies CASSPGTSGGRGRREQYF. Based on the CDR3 plus reference TRBV13 and TRBJ2-7, the full variable domain is AAGVIQSPRHLIKEKRETATLKCYPIPRHDTVYWYQQGPGQDPQFLISFYEKMQSDKGSIPDRFSAQQFSDYHSELNMSSLELGDSALYFCASSPGTSGGRGRREQYFGPGTRLTVT.

This rearrangement joins TRBV4-1 to TRBJ1-6; no firm D call. The V end lost 0 bases, the J end lost 5 bases, and 11 bases lay between the germline ends. The CDR3 contains 16 residues. Germline-derived CDR1 and CDR2 are MGHRA and YSYEKL. The CDR3 DNA follows: TGCGCCAGCAGCCAAGAGAAGGCAGGCAATAATTCACCCCTCCACTTT. This codes for CASSQEKAGNNSPLHF.

This clonotype was observed a handful of times. The chain joins TRBV12-5 to TRBJ2-7; 8 positions match TRBD1. Germline V gives CDR1 LGHNT, CDR2 FRNRAP. The CDR3 length is 18 residues. V was clipped by 3 bases and J by 3 bases; unmatched bases: 16. CDR3 sequence reads: CASGFVAGGDHTDYEQYF. Written as DNA, the CDR3 is TGTGCTAGTGGTTTTGTCGCAGGGGGCGACCATACTGACTACGAGCAGTACTTC.

This clonotype appeared many times. The chain links TRBV7-2 to TRBJ2-3; D might be TRBD1 (6 bases). Germline V gives CDR1 SGHTA, CDR2 FQGNSA. The V and J ends lost 1 base and 3 bases respectively, with 11 bases between them. The CDR3 runs 15 residues. The chain's CDR3 is CASSLEGVETDTQYF. DNA for the CDR3: TGTGCCAGCAGCTTAGAGGGGGTGGAAACAGATACGCAGTATTTT.

This clonotype appeared many times. This sequence joins TRBV5-1 and TRBJ2-3, with 9 bases matching TRBD1. With V trimmed by 0 bases and J by 3 bases, 5 bases remained unmatched. Germline lookup yields CDR1 SGHRS and CDR2 YFSETQ. The CDR3 has 16 amino acids. The CDR3 DNA reads as TGCGCCAGCAGCTTGGCCCGGGACAGGGTTACAGATACGCAGTATTTT. As protein: CASSLARDRVTDTQYF.

The sample holds one count of this clonotype. The rearrangement joins TRBV7-3 to TRBJ2-5; 12 bases fit TRBD2. The CDR3 contains 21 residues. Germline CDR1 SGHTA, CDR2 FQGTGA. V shed 5 bases, J shed 5 bases, and the junction held 24 bases outside the gene matches. CDR3 residues: CASSRKYLAGGLGWLEETQYF. Here the CDR3 DNA reads TGTGCCAGCAGCCGGAAATATCTAGCGGGGGGGCTTGGGTGGTTAGAGGAGACCCAGTACTTC.

This clonotype showed up many times. The CDR3: CASSVGHGYTF. In nucleotides, the CDR3 is TGTGCCAGCAGCGTAGGCCATGGCTACACCTTC. This chain connects TRBV9 to TRBJ1-2, with D uncertain. CDR1 and CDR2 from the germline V gene are SGDLS and YYNGEE. This CDR3 has 11 residues. Trimming took 0 bases from V and 6 from J, leaving 3 bases between them.

This clonotype has more than one count but fewer than ten. The chain carries TRBV4-1 and TRBJ1-1; weak D call: TRBD1 (6 bases). CDR1 and CDR2 from the germline V gene are MGHRA and YSYEKL. V was trimmed by 1 base and J by 1 base, leaving 13 bases between them. The CDR3 spans 16 residues. The CDR3 loop reads CASSQVGRGGNTEAFF. CDR3 nucleotides: TGCGCCAGCAGCCAAGTCGGTCGAGGGGGGAACACTGAAGCTTTCTTT.

In this sample, this clonotype turned up many times. The J gene is TRBJ2-7, the V gene TRBV15; 7 bases are shared with TRBD1. This CDR3 contains 15 residues. The ends lost 0 bases at V and 2 bases at J; junction bases unmatched: 4. Germline-derived CDR1 and CDR2 are LNHNV and YYDKDF (reference sequence). As DNA, the CDR3 is TGTGCCACCAGCAGAGATCCGGGACAGCCCTACGAGCAGTACTTC. This gives the protein CATSRDPGQPYEQYF.

The gene calls are TRBV19 and TRBJ2-6, with 8 bases fitting TRBD1. The CDR3 is 15 residues long. J gave up 4 bases and V 11 bases, and 10 bases lay outside the gene matches. Germline V CDR1 and CDR2: LNHDA, SQIVND (reference sequence). This CDR3 reads CAAGTGGTGANVLTF. CDR3 nucleotides: TGTGCCGCAGGGACAGGCGGGACGGGGGCCAACGTCCTGACTTTC.

The rearrangement links TRBV5-1 to TRBJ2-1, with D tentatively TRBD2 (6 bases). The CDR3 has 17 residues. Germline V CDR1 and CDR2: SGHRS, YFSETQ. V was cut by 0 bases and J by 8 bases, with 21 bases left in between. The CDR3 spells CASSLDGTSSRFDEQFF. CDR3 nucleotides: TGCGCCAGCAGCTTGGATGGTACTAGCTCACGGTTCGATGAGCAGTTCTTC.

This clonotype was found a few times. A much larger clone differs by one base, so this may be a read error. V usage is TRBV7-3 and J usage is TRBJ1-6; D ambiguous. Germline V gives CDR1 SGHTA, CDR2 FQGTGA. CDR3 length: 13 residues. The CDR3 DNA reads as TGTGCCAGCAGCTTAACGTATAATCCACCCCTCCACTTT. Its protein is CASSLTYNPPLHF.

This clonotype has ten or more counts. The rearrangement uses TRBV2 and TRBJ1-6, with 7 positions matching TRBD1. CDR3 length equals 15 residues. Germline CDR1 is SNHLY and CDR2 is FYNNEI. V gave up 4 bases and J gave up 8 bases; unmatched junction bases: 8. CDR3 coding DNA: TGTGCCAGCAGTGGGAGGGGGCTTGTAGATTCACCCCTCCACTTT. This gives the protein CASSGRGLVDSPLHF.

The V call is TRBV27, the J call TRBJ2-7; D may be TRBD2 (6 bases). V was trimmed by 0 bases and J by 3 bases, leaving 18 bases between them. The germline gives CDR1 MNHEY, CDR2 SMNVEV (reference sequence). The CDR3 covers 17 residues. CDR3: CASSLSAGRGYYYEQYF. CDR3 nucleotide sequence: TGTGCCAGCAGTTTATCGGCGGGGCGAGGGTACTACTACGAGCAGTACTTC.

This clonotype was detected ten times or more. The gene calls are TRBV20-1 and TRBJ2-1; 11 positions match TRBD2. Germline lookup yields CDR1 DFQATT and CDR2 SNEGSKA (reference sequence). The CDR3 totals 15 residues. V shed 7 bases and J 4 bases; nucleotides not matched to a gene: 9. The CDR3 protein is CSVYGTSGTYNEQFF. The CDR3 DNA reads TGCAGTGTTTACGGGACTAGCGGAACTTACAATGAGCAGTTCTTC.

This clonotype occurred many times. The rearrangement joins TRBV14 to TRBJ2-1, with TRBD2 identical over 9 bases. The germline gives CDR1 SGHDN, CDR2 FVKESK. The CDR3 is 17 residues long. Unmatched junction bases numbered 10, after V lost 3 bases and J lost 4 bases. Written as DNA, the CDR3 is TGTGCCAGCAGCCACGCTAGCGGGGCGACACTTTACAATGAGCAGTTCTTC. It yields the protein CASSHASGATLYNEQFF.

This clonotype has at least ten counts. CDR3 loop: CAWSGSWDRESYEQYF. The CDR3 region has the DNA TGTGCCTGGAGTGGGAGTTGGGACAGGGAATCCTACGAGCAGTACTTC. The chain is built from TRBV30 and TRBJ2-7; 9 bases agree with TRBD1. V gave up 1 base and J gave up 1 base; unmatched junction bases: 8. CDR1 and CDR2 from the germline V gene are GTSNPN and SVGIG (reference sequence). The CDR3 contains 16 residues.